This T cell receptor beta chain was documented in a study of cytomegalovirus exposure and HLA in healthy donors. There are a few counts of this clone. The antigen is undetermined. PCR involved 60 Vbeta and 13 Jbeta primers. Source study methods: Tens of millions of unique TCR beta chains, around 11 million of them shared, were counted by a later analysis. This table comes from immunoSEQ multiplex PCR, and its TCRdb copy is limited to in-frame clones, with some not included. V and J calls and clone size are those listed in that table; D and trimming were worked out from the DNA. The table records 95,000 to 150,000 clones, about 75% of them present only once. General study points: As a later analysis showed, a missense DCLRE1C variant was linked to trimming of TCR beta V- and J-genes.

Deletions cut 0 bases from V and 8 bases from J, with 14 bases between. CDR3 length: 15 amino acids. CDR1 is SGHAT, CDR2 FQNNGV, per germline. This TCR was recovered from a woman in her forties in good health and CMV-seropositive. The V call is TRBV11-2, the J call TRBJ1-5; TRBD1 might be the D (6 bases). Sequencing was done on a sample of PBMCs. CDR3 amino acids: CASSLDFRQAEPQHF. The CDR3 region has the DNA TGTGCCAGCAGCTTAGATTTCAGACAGGCCGAGCCCCAGCATTTT.